Below, 7 T cell receptor beta chains from the same sample are listed, as sequenced in a study of early T cells in non-severe SARS-CoV-2 infection. TCRdb fed the 5' RACE reads into MiXCR, producing one record per CDR3 protein. The sample consists of over 85,000 distinct CDR3 sequences, over 10% of them appearing once. Sequencing used whole blood, obtained at baseline. These receptors were obtained from an adult who was a healthcare worker with PCR-confirmed SARS-CoV-2 infection or an uninfected control (not recorded which).

This chain joins TRBV14 and TRBJ2-7, with D unclear. Trimming removed 0 bases at V and 6 bases at J, with 9 bases between. The CDR3 sequence is 13 residues long. CDR1 and CDR2 (germline): SGHDN, FVKESK. The CDR3 DNA sequence: TGTGCCAGCAGCCAAGAACGGTCAGCCGAGCAGTACTTC. Translation: CASSQERSAEQYF.

This clonotype showed up just a few times. The V gene is TRBV2, the J gene TRBJ2-7; D ambiguous. V was trimmed by 1 base and J by 3 bases, leaving 4 bases between them. The CDR3 is 12 amino acids. Germline V gives CDR1 SNHLY, CDR2 FYNNEI. CDR3 loop: CASSEGGYEQYF. The CDR3 nucleotides read TGTGCCAGCAGTGAAGGCGGCTACGAGCAGTACTTC.

In its sample, this clonotype was seen a few times. The J gene is TRBJ2-7, the V gene TRBV20-1; TRBD1 aligns across 7 bases. CDR1 is DFQATT, CDR2 SNEGSKA, per germline (reference sequence). The CDR3 totals 13 residues. V was pared by 6 bases and J by 2 bases, with 7 bases of the junction left unmatched. The CDR3 loop reads CSATPGQTYEQYF. For the CDR3, the DNA is TGCAGTGCGACTCCGGGACAGACCTACGAGCAGTACTTC.

This clonotype has at least ten counts. This chain joins TRBV6-6 and TRBJ2-5; 9 bases line up with TRBD1. CDR1 is MNHNY and CDR2 is SVGAGI in the germline V gene (reference sequence). Losses at the gene ends were 5 bases for V and 4 bases for J; bases not matched to a gene: 8. The CDR3 totals 15 residues. CDR3 in amino acids: CASSEPGQGSETQYF. The DNA for the CDR3 is TGTGCCAGCAGTGAACCGGGACAGGGTTCAGAGACCCAGTACTTC.

The chain carries TRBV12-3 or TRBV12-4 and TRBJ2-1, with D perhaps TRBD1 (5 bases). V was clipped by 9 bases and J by 0 bases, with 12 bases between them. The CDR3 runs to 14 residues. DNA for the CDR3: TGTGCCAGTATTGACAGACTCTCCTACAATGAGCAGTTCTTC. It specifies CASIDRLSYNEQFF.

There are a few counts of this clonotype. The chain couples TRBV4-1 to TRBJ2-7; possible D gene TRBD2, 6 bases. Per the germline V gene, CDR1 is MGHRA and CDR2 is YSYEKL. The CDR3 runs to 15 residues. V lost 1 base and J 7 bases, leaving 17 bases between the germline ends. The chain's CDR3 is CASSQGLALAGEQYF. The CDR3 coding sequence is TGCGCCAGCAGCCAAGGGCTAGCTCTCGCGGGGGAGCAGTACTTC.

The chain has TRBV12-3 or TRBV12-4 and TRBJ1-6; possible D gene TRBD1, 6 bases. Trimming stripped 3 bases from V and 10 bases from J, with 16 bases between. CDR3 size: 15 residues. The CDR3 nucleotides read TGTGCCAGCAGTTTGGTTCCGGGGGCCGGGTCACCCCTCCACTTT. Amino acid sequence: CASSLVPGAGSPLHF.